This entry concerns a single T cell receptor (beta chain). The antigen is undetermined. CDR3 size: 14 residues. V gave up 5 bases and J gave up 5 bases, with 16 bases separating them. Germline V gene sequence: CDR1 SGHVS, CDR2 FNYEAQ. These data come from a study of early T cells in non-severe SARS-CoV-2 infection. Study summary: Chains were not paired, and sequencing was done on bulk RNA from unsorted whole blood.

Unique molecular identifiers were added to individual cDNA molecules. TCRdb reprocessed the 5' RACE reads via MiXCR and lists one record per CDR3 protein. The profile shows about 70,000 distinct CDR3 sequences, approximately 15% of them singletons. Study-wide findings and caveats: Using VDJdb, the matching emphasized anti-spike CD8 responses while missing private and CD4 specificities.

This receptor was identified in an adult who was a healthcare worker with PCR-confirmed SARS-CoV-2 infection or an uninfected control (not recorded which). Specimen: whole blood, collected at baseline. This chain connects TRBV7-6 to TRBJ2-7; D is possibly TRBD1 (6 bases). In DNA, the CDR3 is TGTGCCAGCAGCCATACGATTACAGGGAACGAGCAGTACTTC. Its protein product is CASSHTITGNEQYF.